This TCR beta chain emerged from a study of T-cell memory formation after mild COVID-19. TCRdb passed the 5' RACE reads through MiXCR, listing each CDR3 protein once. The sample comprises more than 150,000 distinct CDR3 sequences, less than 20% of which are singletons, and roughly 4% rests with the top ten. CDR1 is SGHRS, CDR2 YFSETQ, per germline. This CDR3 has 15 residues. V dropped 4 bases and J dropped 5; count of bases not matched to a gene: 10. There are many counts of this clonotype. The sequenced sample consisted of PBMCs or a T cell subset sorted from them (not recorded which). The sequence was obtained from a man aged 18 to 30 who had mild COVID-19 (a few samples of this study predate the infection). Cell type and time point are not known. V is TRBV5-1 and J is TRBJ2-5; 8 bases align to TRBD1. In nucleotides, the CDR3 is TGCGCCAGCAGCCCGACAGGGGCCGACTGGGAGACCCAGTACTTC. Its translation is CASSPTGADWETQYF.